This T cell receptor (beta chain) originates from a study of T cells after yellow fever vaccination. Study-level information: SMART-Seq v4 Ultra Low Input prepared libraries from low-cell fractions.

The junction had 9 bases not matched to a gene; V was cut back by 5 bases and J by 5 bases. Germline V gene sequence: CDR1 SEHNR, CDR2 FQNEAQ (reference sequence). CDR3 length: 15 residues. This clonotype was detected ten times or more. Its specificity is unknown. Study-wide points: Although most clonotypes did not, a small share appeared in both CD4 and CD8 compartments. FACS-sorted repertoires might harbor abundant contaminating clonotypes from the bulk population.

One entry per CDR3 protein, called by TCRdb with MiXCR from the 5' RACE reads. This sample has 200,000 to 250,000 distinct CDR3 sequences; roughly 3.3% occur once, and the top ten carry 2.5% to 3.5%. The clonotype originates from a man younger than 30 who received the YFV17D yellow fever vaccine. The sequencing used CD4+ T cells sorted from PBMCs, collected 10 days after the yellow fever booster vaccination. V and J are TRBV7-9 and TRBJ2-3; 8 bases agree with TRBD2. The CDR3 loop reads CASSGSGGAGDTQYF. The CDR3 DNA follows: TGTGCCAGCAGCGGATCCGGGGGGGCCGGAGATACGCAGTATTTT.